These 12 T cell receptor beta chains were sequenced from one sample in a study of Ad26.COV2.S vaccination and SARS-CoV-2 variants. Treatment reported: roughly 19 received Ad26.COV2.S at low or high dose, single or two shots; five or six received placebo; per-sample allocation not given. After the first vaccine or placebo injection, samples were drawn on day 63. The method was immunoSEQ multiplex PCR; TCRdb's version includes in-frame clones alone and lacks a portion of them. This sample has under 300,000 clones, with around 88% found just once. The sample here was peripheral blood, taken in a trial of Ad26.COV2.S vaccine versus placebo. The receptor set was obtained from a person aged 18 to 59 who received the Ad26.COV2.S COVID-19 vaccine or a placebo.

This chain joins TRBV5-1 and TRBJ2-2; 9 bases match TRBD1. Germline V gene sequence: CDR1 SGHRS, CDR2 YFSETQ. J was trimmed by 6 bases and V by 3 bases; bases with no gene match: 9. This CDR3 is built from 16 residues. The DNA of the CDR3 is TGCGCCAGCAGCTCGAAACAGGGGGCTTATTCCGGGGAGCTGTTTTTT. Translated, it gives CASSSKQGAYSGELFF.

The chain uses TRBV5-4 and TRBJ2-1, with 9 bases identical to TRBD2. V was clipped by 0 bases and J by 6 bases; unmatched bases: 10. Germline-derived CDR1 and CDR2 are SGHNT and YYREEE (reference sequence). The CDR3 extends over 17 amino acids. The CDR3 bases are TGTGCCAGCAGCTTGGGGCTAGCGGGACATTTCGGCAATGAGCAGTTCTTC. It translates to CASSLGLAGHFGNEQFF.

CDR3 in amino acids: CASSVGGRLRDRGYNEQFF. The CDR3 DNA reads TGTGCCAGCAGCGTAGGAGGTCGTTTAAGGGACAGGGGTTACAATGAGCAGTTCTTC. The chain links TRBV9 to TRBJ2-1; 10 nucleotides match TRBD1. The V and J ends lost 0 bases and 4 bases, in that order; junction bases with no gene match: 13. The CDR3 consists of 19 residues. Germline values: CDR1 SGDLS, CDR2 YYNGEE.

The chain joins TRBV20-1 to TRBJ2-1; D not certain. V was shortened by 3 bases and J by 8 bases, with 11 bases between the two germline ends. CDR1 and CDR2 (germline): DFQATT, SNEGSKA (reference sequence). This CDR3 spans 12 amino acids. CDR3 residues: CSASIVPDEQFF. CDR3 DNA: TGCAGTGCTAGTATAGTGCCCGATGAGCAGTTCTTC.

The chain joins TRBV19 to TRBJ2-1; no firm D call. Trimming took off 6 bases at V and 0 bases at J, with 12 bases between the two ends. The CDR3 has 15 residues. Per germline, CDR1 LNHDA and CDR2 SQIVND (reference sequence). The CDR3 is CASSRIDRSYNEQFF. In DNA form, the CDR3 reads TGTGCCAGTAGCCGCATTGACCGCTCCTACAATGAGCAGTTCTTC. Combining the CDR3 with reference TRBV19 and TRBJ2-1 gives the whole variable domain DGGITQSPKYLFRKEGQNVTLSCEQNLNHDAMYWYRQDPGQGLRLIYYSQIVNDFQKGDIAEGYSVSREKKESFPLTVTSAQKNPTAFYLCASSRIDRSYNEQFFGPGTRLTVL.

The CDR3 sequence is CASSQEPQDAYNEQFF. The CDR3 bases are TGTGCCAGCAGCCAAGAACCCCAGGACGCGTACAATGAGCAGTTCTTC. V is TRBV3-1 (or the pseudogene TRBV3-2) and J is TRBJ2-1; D not resolved. Per the germline V gene, CDR1 is LGHDT and CDR2 is YNNKEL (reference sequence). V was pared by 0 bases and J by 4 bases, with 13 bases between. This CDR3 contains 16 residues.

The chain uses TRBV7-3 and TRBJ2-2, with TRBD1 identical over 12 bases. With V trimmed by 5 bases and J by 3 bases, 4 bases remained unmatched. From germline, CDR1 is SGHTA and CDR2 FQGTGA. The CDR3 is 16 residues long. For the CDR3, the DNA is TGTGCCAGCAGCCCACGGGACAGGGGGCACACCGGGGAGCTGTTTTTT. It specifies CASSPRDRGHTGELFF. The entire variable domain, with the rest obtained from reference TRBV7-3 and TRBJ2-2, is as follows: GAGVSQTPSNKVTEKGKYVELRCDPISGHTALYWYRQSLGQGPEFLIYFQGTGAADDSGLPNDRFFAVRPEGSVSTLKIQRTERGDSAVYLCASSPRDRGHTGELFFGEGSRLTVL.

This rearrangement joins TRBV3-1 (or the pseudogene TRBV3-2) to TRBJ2-7; weak D call: TRBD2 (6 bases). Trimming pared 4 bases from V and 3 bases from J, leaving 13 bases between. Germline V gene lookup returns CDR1 LGHDT and CDR2 YNNKEL (reference sequence). CDR3 length: 14 amino acids. The CDR3 nucleotides are TGTGCCAGCAGCCCGGGGTGGGGGGACTACGAGCAGTACGTC. Its protein product is CASSPGWGDYEQYV.

This clone was seen a few times. The chain combines TRBV4-1 with TRBJ2-7; 8 bases align to TRBD2. From germline, CDR1 is MGHRA and CDR2 YSYEKL. The CDR3 loop spans 16 amino acids. With 4 bases clipped from V and 0 bases from J, the junction kept 8 bases outside the gene matches. CDR3 in DNA: TGCGCCAGCAGCCCTAGTTCGGGGGGGGTCTCCTACGAGCAGTACTTC. Amino acids: CASSPSSGGVSYEQYF.

The V call is TRBV7-2, the J call TRBJ1-2, with D maybe TRBD1 (5 bases). V lost 6 bases, J lost 0 bases, and 8 bases lay in between. The germline V gene encodes CDR1 SGHTA and CDR2 FQGNSA. This CDR3 contains 13 residues. The CDR3 DNA reads as TGTGCCAGCAGTATGGGGGCTAACTATGGCTACACCTTC. Protein: CASSMGANYGYTF.

The chain is built from TRBV7-3 and TRBJ2-3, with D possibly TRBD1 on 5 matching bases. Trimming left V 2 bases short and J 4 bases short, with 7 bases between. CDR1 and CDR2 (germline): SGHTA, FQGTGA. CDR3 length: 13 amino acids. In nucleotides, the CDR3 is TGTGCCAGCAGCTTAGGACACGCAGATACGCAGTATTTT. Amino acid sequence: CASSLGHADTQYF.

V usage is TRBV19 and J usage is TRBJ1-6, with 9 bases lining up with TRBD1. Germline CDR1 reads LNHDA; CDR2 reads SQIVND (reference sequence). V lost 8 bases and J lost 10; bases outside the gene matches: 12. The CDR3 length is 15 residues. CDR3 sequence (DNA): TGTGCCAGTGTACAGGGGGCGCAAAGTGGGTCACCCCTCCACTTT. Amino acid sequence: CASVQGAQSGSPLHF.